The 8 T cell receptor beta chains below come from one sample, sequenced in a study of OX40 agonist ivuxolimab in advanced cancers. TCRdb's copy holds only in-frame clones and misses some; the assay was immunoSEQ multiplex PCR. The repertoire includes tens of thousands of clones, about 85% of them detected once, and around 0.99% sits in the top ten. This specimen consisted of CD4+ or CD8+ T cells sorted from blood, obtained in a trial of the OX40 agonist ivuxolimab. These receptors all come from an adult with an advanced solid tumor such as melanoma, head and neck, liver or kidney cancer.

The rearrangement links TRBV7-8 to TRBJ2-2; perhaps D is TRBD1 or TRBD2 (6 bases each). CDR3 length: 16 amino acids. Germline CDR1 reads SGHVS; CDR2 reads FQNEAQ. The V end was cut by 4 bases, the J end by 4 bases, with 16 bases between. The CDR3 protein is CASSSRGGGFTGELFF. The CDR3, as DNA: TGTGCCAGCAGCTCGAGAGGAGGGGGTTTCACCGGGGAGCTGTTTTTT.

At least ten counts were recorded for this clone. The J gene is TRBJ1-4, the V gene TRBV28; TRBD1 matches 7 bases. This CDR3 spans 16 amino acids. Germline loops: CDR1 MDHEN, CDR2 SYDVKM. The V gene end was trimmed by 2 bases and the J gene end by 4 bases; junction bases not matched to a gene: 7. In DNA form, the CDR3 reads TGTGCCAGCAGTTTAGTGGTGACAGGGCTTAATGAAAAACTGTTTTTT. This gives the protein CASSLVVTGLNEKLFF.

DNA of the CDR3: TGTGCCAGCAGCGTAGGTCCTAGTCCTAGCGAGACCCAGTACTTC. Residues: CASSVGPSPSETQYF. This chain connects TRBV9 to TRBJ2-5; perhaps TRBD2 as D (5 bases). The CDR3 runs to 15 residues. The germline gives CDR1 SGDLS, CDR2 YYNGEE. Trimming removed 0 bases at V and 5 bases at J, with 14 bases between. The variable domain in full, with the rest retrieved from reference TRBV9 and TRBJ2-5, is DSGVTQTPKHLITATGQRVTLRCSPRSGDLSVYWYQQSLDQGLQFLIQYYNGEERAKGNILERFSAQQFPDLHSELNLSSLELGDSALYFCASSVGPSPSETQYFGPGTRLLVL.

The V and J genes are TRBV19 and TRBJ1-5, with D unresolved. Germline CDR1 is LNHDA and CDR2 is SQIVND (reference sequence). This CDR3 comprises 15 residues. The V end was cut by 3 bases, the J end by 6 bases, with 15 bases between. CDR3 in DNA: TGTGCCAGTAGTATGGGCCGGGGAAACCGTCAGCCCCAGCATTTT. It yields the protein CASSMGRGNRQPQHF. The full variable domain, in which reference TRBV19 and TRBJ1-5 provide the parts outside the CDR3, is DGGITQSPKYLFRKEGQNVTLSCEQNLNHDAMYWYRQDPGQGLRLIYYSQIVNDFQKGDIAEGYSVSREKKESFPLTVTSAQKNPTAFYLCASSMGRGNRQPQHFGDGTRLSIL.

The chain recombines TRBV9 with TRBJ2-7; 11 positions agree with TRBD2. Germline trimming cut 2 bases from V and 2 bases from J; bases unmatched to any gene: 3. The CDR3 totals 15 residues. Germline-derived CDR1 and CDR2 are SGDLS and YYNGEE. CDR3 residues: CASSVSTSGTYEQYF. The CDR3 DNA follows: TGTGCCAGCAGCGTTTCGACTAGCGGGACCTACGAGCAGTACTTC.

The V and J genes are TRBV7-9 and TRBJ1-1; 7 nucleotides agree with TRBD1. Germline V gene data show CDR1 as SEHNR and CDR2 as FQNEAQ (reference sequence). Losses at the gene ends were 5 bases for V and 0 bases for J; bases not matched to a gene: 6. CDR3 length: 15 amino acids. CDR3 nucleotide sequence: TGTGCCAGCAGCATGACCGGGACAGTGAACACTGAAGCTTTCTTT. Its translation: CASSMTGTVNTEAFF.

This chain links TRBV7-9 with TRBJ1-2, with 7 nucleotides matching TRBD1. CDR3 length: 14 residues. Germline V CDR1 and CDR2: SEHNR, FQNEAQ (reference sequence). V gave up 3 bases and J gave up 8 bases; unmatched junction bases: 9. DNA for the CDR3: TGTGCCAGCAGCTTCCAGGGGGTAATGGAGGGCTACACCTTC. Protein: CASSFQGVMEGYTF.

The rearrangement links TRBV19 to TRBJ2-7, with D perhaps TRBD2 (6 bases). The germline CDR1 and CDR2 sequences are LNHDA and SQIVND (reference sequence). Trimming cost V 4 bases and J 1 base, with 11 bases left between them. CDR3 length: 14 residues. The DNA of the CDR3 is TGTGCCAGTAGTACCGGGGGTGGGTCCTACGAGCAGTACTTC. Translated, it gives CASSTGGGSYEQYF.